These 15 T cell receptor beta chains were sequenced from one sample in a study of cytomegalovirus exposure and HLA in healthy donors. A multiplex PCR was run with 60 Vbeta primers and 13 Jbeta primers. This table comes from immunoSEQ multiplex PCR, and its TCRdb copy is limited to in-frame clones, with some not included. The sample has almost 200,000 clones, 65% to 80% seen once. The source material was PBMCs. These receptors came from a woman between 25 and 40 years old in good health and CMV-seropositive.

V is TRBV5-6 and J is TRBJ2-3; 8 bases align to TRBD1. The CDR3 extends over 16 amino acids. CDR1 and CDR2 (germline): SGHDT, YYEEEE. V dropped 0 bases and J dropped 2; count of bases not matched to a gene: 5. CDR3 amino acids: CASSLATGDVTDTQYF. CDR3 nucleotide sequence: TGTGCCAGCAGCTTGGCGACAGGGGACGTCACAGATACGCAGTATTTT.

This clone was detected a few times. The rearrangement joins TRBV20-1 to TRBJ2-1; D gene ambiguous. Trimming cost V 2 bases and J 4 bases, with 3 bases left between them. The CDR3 spans 11 residues. Germline V gene lookup returns CDR1 DFQATT and CDR2 SNEGSKA (reference sequence). The CDR3 here is CSARQYNEQFF. DNA of the CDR3: TGCAGTGCTAGACAGTACAATGAGCAGTTCTTC.

Concerning this clone itself: One junction end does not reproduce the germline sequence, and a read error may be involved. The V and J genes are TRBV6-8 and TRBJ1-1; D is uncertain. This CDR3 is 12 amino acids long. Germline CDR1 is MNHGY and CDR2 is SAAAGT. For the CDR3, the DNA is TGCCCCGGGAGGGTCGGGCATCCTGAAGCTTTCTTT. Translating it yields CPGRVGHPEAFF.

The chain uses TRBV5-1 and TRBJ2-2; TRBD2 matches 10 bases. CDR3 length: 16 amino acids. The junction had 5 bases not matched to a gene; V was cut back by 2 bases and J by 4 bases. The germline V gene encodes CDR1 SGHRS and CDR2 YFSETQ. Here the CDR3 reads CASSFNSGGSTGELFF. In DNA, the CDR3 is TGCGCCAGCAGCTTCAATAGCGGGGGGAGCACCGGGGAGCTGTTTTTT. The entire variable domain, with the rest obtained from reference TRBV5-1 and TRBJ2-2, is as follows: KAGVTQTPRYLIKTRGQQVTLSCSPISGHRSVSWYQQTPGQGLQFLFEYFSETQRNKGNFPGRFSGRQFSNSRSEMNVSTLELGDSALYLCASSFNSGGSTGELFFGEGSRLTVL.

The chain is built from TRBV6-6 and TRBJ1-5, with TRBD1 matching over 9 bases. J lost 5 bases, V lost 5 bases, and 7 bases had no gene match. This CDR3 comprises 15 residues. CDR1 is MNHNY and CDR2 is SVGAGI in the germline V gene (reference sequence). Here the CDR3 reads CASSPGTGSDQPQHF. Written as DNA, the CDR3 is TGTGCCAGCAGTCCCGGGACAGGGTCTGATCAGCCCCAGCATTTT.

V is TRBV9 and J is TRBJ1-5, with D possibly being TRBD1 (5 bases). Trimming cost V 0 bases and J 7 bases, with 14 bases left between them. Germline V lookup: CDR1 SGDLS, CDR2 YYNGEE. This CDR3 comprises 15 residues. The CDR3 nucleotides read TGTGCCAGCAGCGTAGATGGGGGGTCTTCGCAGCCCCAGCATTTT. Translation: CASSVDGGSSQPQHF.

The chain couples TRBV27 to TRBJ1-5; D gene ambiguous. Germline V gives CDR1 MNHEY, CDR2 SMNVEV (reference sequence). Trimming cost V 3 bases and J 2 bases, with 14 bases left between them. The CDR3 has 16 amino acids. The CDR3 spells CASSFSGVGGNQPQHF. The CDR3 nucleotides read TGTGCCAGCAGTTTCAGCGGGGTGGGTGGCAATCAGCCCCAGCATTTT.

This rearrangement joins TRBV7-2 to TRBJ2-3, with 7 bases matching TRBD2. Germline CDR1 SGHTA, CDR2 FQGNSA. This CDR3 region has 13 residues. The junction had 2 bases not matched to a gene; V was cut back by 5 bases and J by 3 bases. The CDR3 loop reads CASSPGGTDTQYF. CDR3 coding DNA: TGTGCCAGCAGCCCCGGGGGGACAGATACGCAGTATTTT.

As for this clone: The junction departs from germline at one end; a sequencing error may be responsible. The gene calls are TRBV9 and TRBJ2-3; TRBD2 might be the D (5 bases). Germline loops: CDR1 SGDLS, CDR2 YYNGEE. There are 15 residues in the CDR3. The CDR3 bases are TGTGCCAGCAGCGTAGGTGGTGGGAGCAGAGATACGCAGTATTTT. Its translation: CASSVGGGSRDTQYF.

The V and J genes are TRBV5-1 and TRBJ2-7, with 8 nucleotides matching TRBD1. After removal of 2 bases from V and 3 bases from J, the junction contained 4 bases not matched to a gene. Germline V gene sequence: CDR1 SGHRS, CDR2 YFSETQ. This CDR3 region has 14 residues. The CDR3 bases are TGCGCCAGCAGCTTTGACGGACAGGGCTACGAGCAGTACTTC. It is translated as CASSFDGQGYEQYF.

The rearrangement uses TRBV5-1 and TRBJ2-6; D gene unclear. V was cut by 6 bases and J by 0 bases, with 7 bases left in between. The germline CDR1 and CDR2 sequences are SGHRS and YFSETQ. The CDR3 length is 14 residues. CDR3 protein: CASNILSGANVLTF. The CDR3 DNA sequence: TGCGCCAGCAATATCCTCTCTGGGGCCAACGTCCTGACTTTC. The full variable domain, rest sourced from reference TRBV5-1 and TRBJ2-6, is KAGVTQTPRYLIKTRGQQVTLSCSPISGHRSVSWYQQTPGQGLQFLFEYFSETQRNKGNFPGRFSGRQFSNSRSEMNVSTLELGDSALYLCASNILSGANVLTFGAGSRLTVL.

For the CDR3, the DNA is TGTGCCTGGAGTGTAGGGACTAGCGGGAGTACGGATGAGCAGTTCTTC. Translated, it gives CAWSVGTSGSTDEQFF. The gene calls are TRBV30 and TRBJ2-1; TRBD2 agrees at 14 bases. Trimming took 0 bases from V and 8 from J; bases not matched to a gene: 6. The germline gives CDR1 GTSNPN, CDR2 SVGIG (reference sequence). CDR3 length equals 16 residues.

The DNA for the CDR3 is TGTGCCACCAGCAGTGACCACAGGGTAGATGGCTACACCTTC. It yields the protein CATSSDHRVDGYTF. The chain couples TRBV15 to TRBJ1-2; weak D call: TRBD1 (6 bases). Trimming shortened V by 3 bases and J by 6 bases, and 14 bases separated the two germline ends. Germline-derived CDR1 and CDR2 are LNHNV and YYDKDF (reference sequence). This CDR3 contains 14 residues. Full variable domain (missing parts from reference TRBV15 and TRBJ1-2): DAMVIQNPRYQVTQFGKPVTLSCSQTLNHNVMYWYQQKSSQAPKLLFHYYDKDFNNEADTPDNFQSRRPNTSFCFLDIRSPGLGDTAMYLCATSSDHRVDGYTFGSGTRLTVV.

The J gene is TRBJ2-3, the V gene TRBV9; 8 bases line up with TRBD2. With 0 bases clipped from V and 0 bases from J, the junction kept 3 bases outside the gene matches. The CDR3 has 16 residues. CDR1 and CDR2 (germline): SGDLS, YYNGEE. CDR3 coding DNA: TGTGCCAGCAGCGTAGGACCGGGGGGGAGCACAGATACGCAGTATTTT. It specifies CASSVGPGGSTDTQYF.

V usage is TRBV9 and J usage is TRBJ1-3; the match to TRBD1 covers 7 bases. Looked up from germline, CDR1 is SGDLS and CDR2 is YYNGEE. This CDR3 has 16 amino acids. V shed 4 bases, J shed 0 bases, and the junction held 7 bases outside the gene matches. As DNA, the CDR3 is TGTGCCAGCAGCTCGAACAGGGGATTCTCTGGAAACACCATATATTTT. The encoded protein is CASSSNRGFSGNTIYF.